This T cell receptor beta chain was identified in a study of beta chain features in type 1 diabetes. Study-wide points: The study found moderately but significantly shorter TCRB CDR3s in all four CD4+ subsets of Type 1 diabetes patients. There were fewer insertions and more deletions at the VDJ junctions of type 1 diabetes patients.

The isolated RNA, all of it, was reverse transcribed, so expressed TCRB transcripts were what got sequenced. Naive, central memory and regulatory T cell samples yielded around 3.5 million reads on average. TCRdb's copy holds only in-frame clones and misses some; the assay was immunoSEQ multiplex PCR. The sample includes approximately 730,000 clones, about an eighth seen only once; the top ten take 0.02% to 0.025%. The authors took one heparinised blood draw, averaging approximately 0.12 L, from each donor. Central memory, naive, regulatory and stem cell-like memory CD4+ cells were sorted by CD45RO/CCR7/CD25/CD127/CD95/CD27. This clone was found a few times. Its antigen is currently unknown. Different DNA sequences within this sample yield the same CDR3. The sequenced sample consisted of naive CD4+ T cells from blood. The origin of this receptor is a man aged 18 to 35 with type 1 diabetes.

The CDR3 region has the DNA TGTGCCAGCAGCTTAGTGGAGGAGACCCAGTACTTC. This encodes CASSLVEETQYF. The V and J genes are TRBV7-9 and TRBJ2-5; no reliable D call. This CDR3 spans 12 amino acids. The germline gives CDR1 SEHNR, CDR2 FQNEAQ (reference sequence). The V gene lost 1 base and the J gene lost 5 bases, with 5 bases spanning the gap.